Following are 12 T cell receptor beta chains from one sample sequenced in a study of monozygotic twins with cystic fibrosis. Sequencing used immunoSEQ multiplex PCR; TCRdb keeps in-frame clones, though not all of them. The sample has almost 20,000 clones; more than 80% are singletons. Sequenced input: blood. These receptors originate from a girl aged 2-10 years with cystic fibrosis.

This chain connects TRBV4-3 to TRBJ2-7; 7 nucleotides line up with TRBD2. V shed 0 bases, J shed 5 bases, and the junction held 7 bases outside the gene matches. Germline assignment: CDR1 LGHNA and CDR2 YSLEER. The CDR3 is 15 residues long. This CDR3 reads CASSQDGAGTDEQYF. The CDR3 DNA reads TGCGCCAGCAGCCAAGATGGAGCGGGGACCGACGAGCAGTACTTC.

V usage is TRBV2 and J usage is TRBJ2-1, with D perhaps TRBD1 (6 bases). Germline CDR1 and CDR2: SNHLY and FYNNEI. This CDR3 region has 15 residues. The V end was cut by 2 bases, the J end by 4 bases, with 12 bases between. CDR3 DNA: TGTGCCAGCAGTGAAAGTCGACAGGTATACAATGAGCAGTTCTTC. Residues: CASSESRQVYNEQFF. Full variable domain (missing parts from reference TRBV2 and TRBJ2-1): EPEVTQTPSHQVTQMGQEVILRCVPISNHLYFYWYRQILGQKVEFLVSFYNNEISEKSEIFDDQFSVERPDGSNFTLKIRSTKLEDSAMYFCASSESRQVYNEQFFGPGTRLTVL.

The chain employs TRBV4-2 and TRBJ1-1; 7 bases match TRBD1. The V segment lost 7 bases and the J segment 5 bases; nucleotides outside the gene matches: 7. The V gene's germline CDR1 is LGHNA and CDR2 YNFKEQ. This CDR3 is 13 amino acids long. The CDR3 DNA reads TGTGCCAGCAACAACAGGGGAAGAACTGAAGCTTTCTTT. Its translation: CASNNRGRTEAFF.

The chain carries TRBV25-1 and TRBJ2-5, with 7 bases identical to TRBD1. The V segment lost 5 bases and the J segment 1 base; nucleotides outside the gene matches: 10. The CDR3 loop spans 16 amino acids. CDR1 is MGHDK and CDR2 is SYGVNS in the germline V gene. DNA of the CDR3: TGTGCCAGCAGTCCCGACAGGGCCTGGGGCCAAGAGACCCAGTACTTC. Its translation is CASSPDRAWGQETQYF.

The gene calls are TRBV30 and TRBJ1-2; D remains ambiguous. V lost 1 base, J lost 8 bases, and 14 bases lay in between. Germline values: CDR1 GTSNPN, CDR2 SVGIG (reference sequence). The CDR3 has 13 residues. DNA for the CDR3: TGTGCCTGGAGTGAGTCGGCAGACTGGGGCTACACCTTC. Translating gives CAWSESADWGYTF.

This chain connects TRBV7-9 to TRBJ2-7, with D maybe TRBD1 (5 bases). Germline V gives CDR1 SEHNR, CDR2 FQNEAQ (reference sequence). V was shortened by 1 base and J by 0 bases, with 7 bases between the two germline ends. This CDR3 is 14 amino acids long. The DNA of the CDR3 is TGTGCCAGCAGCTTAGTTGACAGCTCCTACGAGCAGTACTTC. Translation gives CASSLVDSSYEQYF.

This sequence joins TRBV28 and TRBJ1-1; 7 bases line up with TRBD1. V lost 2 bases, J lost 4 bases, and 7 bases stayed unmatched. CDR3 length equals 15 residues. Germline CDR1 MDHEN, CDR2 SYDVKM. The CDR3 loop is CASSLGGRGTTEAFF. The CDR3 nucleotides are TGTGCCAGCAGTTTAGGGGGCAGGGGGACCACTGAAGCTTTCTTT. The whole variable domain, remainder taken from reference TRBV28 and TRBJ1-1, is DVKVTQSSRYLVKRTGEKVFLECVQDMDHENMFWYRQDPGLGLRLIYFSYDVKMKEKGDIPEGYSVSREKKERFSLILESASTNQTSMYLCASSLGGRGTTEAFFGQGTRLTVV.

The chain joins TRBV20-1 to TRBJ1-2; unclear D gene. CDR1 and CDR2 from the germline V gene are DFQATT and SNEGSKA (reference sequence). V lost 3 bases, J lost 9 bases, and 11 bases lay in between. The CDR3 has 11 amino acids. CDR3 loop: CSARSDPSYTF. In DNA form, the CDR3 reads TGCAGTGCTAGGAGCGACCCTAGCTACACCTTC.

V is TRBV28 and J is TRBJ2-7; 8 bases line up with TRBD2. CDR1 and CDR2 (germline): MDHEN, SYDVKM. With V trimmed by 10 bases and J by 2 bases, 13 bases remained unmatched. There are 15 residues in the CDR3. CDR3 loop: CAIHDSGATTYEQYF. The CDR3 DNA follows: TGTGCCATTCACGATAGCGGGGCGACCACCTACGAGCAGTACTTC.

The chain couples TRBV7-3 to TRBJ2-3, with 8 bases identical to TRBD1. The CDR3 length is 17 residues. Per germline, CDR1 SGHTA and CDR2 FQGTGA. V gave up 1 base and J gave up 1 base; unmatched junction bases: 7. CDR3 residues: CASSLSGWDRRTDTQYF. CDR3 DNA: TGTGCCAGCAGCTTAAGTGGGTGGGACAGGCGCACAGATACGCAGTATTTT. The whole variable domain, remainder taken from reference TRBV7-3 and TRBJ2-3, is GAGVSQTPSNKVTEKGKYVELRCDPISGHTALYWYRQSLGQGPEFLIYFQGTGAADDSGLPNDRFFAVRPEGSVSTLKIQRTERGDSAVYLCASSLSGWDRRTDTQYFGPGTRLTVL.

The V and J genes are TRBV10-3 and TRBJ2-3; TRBD2 matches 9 bases. The ends lost 2 bases at V and 5 bases at J; junction bases unmatched: 5. The CDR3 runs to 15 residues. Germline V CDR1 and CDR2: ENHRY, SYGVKD. Here the CDR3 reads CAISEASGIGDTQYF. CDR3 bases: TGTGCCATCAGTGAGGCTAGCGGGATAGGAGATACGCAGTATTTT.

The V call is TRBV7-2, the J call TRBJ1-4; 10 bases map to TRBD1. In germline, CDR1 is SGHTA, CDR2 FQGNSA. The junction had 7 bases not matched to a gene; V was cut back by 4 bases and J by 8 bases. There are 15 residues in the CDR3. CDR3 sequence: CASSYGGTGDEKLFF. In nucleotides, the CDR3 is TGTGCCAGCAGCTACGGTGGGACAGGGGACGAAAAACTGTTTTTT.